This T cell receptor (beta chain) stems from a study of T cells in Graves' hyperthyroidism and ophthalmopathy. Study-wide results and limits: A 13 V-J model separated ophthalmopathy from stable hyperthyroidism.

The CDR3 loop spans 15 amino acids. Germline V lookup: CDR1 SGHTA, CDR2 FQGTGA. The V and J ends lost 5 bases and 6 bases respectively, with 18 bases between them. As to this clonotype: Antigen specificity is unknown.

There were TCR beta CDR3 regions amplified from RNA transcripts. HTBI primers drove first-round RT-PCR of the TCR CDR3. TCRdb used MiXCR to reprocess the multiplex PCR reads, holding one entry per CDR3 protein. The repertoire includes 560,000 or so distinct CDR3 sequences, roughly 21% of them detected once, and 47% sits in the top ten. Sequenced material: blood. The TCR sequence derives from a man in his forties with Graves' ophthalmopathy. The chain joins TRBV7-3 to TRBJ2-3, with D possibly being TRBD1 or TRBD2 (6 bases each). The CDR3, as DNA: TGTGCCAGCAGCCCGGGGGCAGTTGTGACGGATACGCAGTATTTT. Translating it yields CASSPGAVVTDTQYF.